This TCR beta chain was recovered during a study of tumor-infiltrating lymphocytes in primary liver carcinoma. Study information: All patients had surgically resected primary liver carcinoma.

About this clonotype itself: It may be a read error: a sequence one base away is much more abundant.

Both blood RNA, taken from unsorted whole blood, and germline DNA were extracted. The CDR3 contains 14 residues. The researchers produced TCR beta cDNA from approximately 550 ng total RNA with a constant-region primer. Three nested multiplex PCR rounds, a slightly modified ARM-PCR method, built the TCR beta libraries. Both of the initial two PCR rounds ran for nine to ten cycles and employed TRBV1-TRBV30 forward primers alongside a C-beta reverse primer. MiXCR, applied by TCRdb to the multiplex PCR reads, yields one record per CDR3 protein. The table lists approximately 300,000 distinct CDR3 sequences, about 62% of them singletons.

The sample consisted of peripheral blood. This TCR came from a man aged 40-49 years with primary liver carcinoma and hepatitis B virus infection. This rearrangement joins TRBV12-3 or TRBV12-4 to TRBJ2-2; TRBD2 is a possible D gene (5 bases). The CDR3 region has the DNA TGTGCCAGCCGTTTAGCGCCCGGCACCGGGGAGCTGTTTTTT. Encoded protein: CASRLAPGTGELFF.